This entry lists 25 T cell receptor beta chains sequenced from one sample in a study of blood T cells in healthy people across ages. The authors ran a second PCR of about 7 to 11 cycles using a sample-barcoded 5' primer and a J-beta primer mix. In TCRdb, the 5' RACE reads were re-called with MiXCR into one record per CDR3 protein. The table has about 580,000 distinct CDR3 sequences, 40% to 55% seen once. The sequenced sample was blood. These receptors all come from a man older than 75 in good health.

About this clonotype: One end of the junction is discordant with germline, which a read error may explain. The chain carries TRBV6-2 or TRBV6-3 and TRBJ2-4, with 7 bases lining up with TRBD1. The DNA end favors TRBJ2-5, so the J call may be wrong. CDR1 is MNHEY and CDR2 is SVGEGT in the germline V gene. The CDR3 contains 13 residues. The CDR3 is CTSNLRGQETQYF. The CDR3 nucleotides read TGTACCAGCAACCTCAGGGGGCAAGAGACCCAGTACTTC.

V usage is TRBV29-1 and J usage is TRBJ2-3; D is possibly TRBD1 or TRBD2 (6 bases each). The V and J ends lost 3 bases and 3 bases respectively, with 25 bases between them. CDR3 length: 18 amino acids. Germline V CDR1 and CDR2: SQVTM, ANQGSEA. CDR3 sequence reads: CSVEFAGRGGIGTDTQYF. The CDR3 DNA reads TGCAGCGTTGAGTTTGCAGGCAGGGGCGGGATAGGAACAGATACGCAGTATTTT.

The chain recombines TRBV20-1 with TRBJ2-3; a weak D match, TRBD2 (5 bases). The V and J ends lost 5 bases and 2 bases respectively, with 11 bases between them. CDR1 and CDR2 from the germline V gene are DFQATT and SNEGSKA (reference sequence). This CDR3 contains 13 residues. The CDR3 DNA reads TGCAGTGCTTGGACTGCTACCACAGATACGCAGTATTTT. Its protein is CSAWTATTDTQYF.

As regards this clonotype: It may be a read error: a sequence one base away is much more abundant. The chain recombines TRBV6-6 with TRBJ2-5; D gene unclear. The CDR3 covers 12 residues. V gave up 6 bases and J gave up 11 bases, with 16 bases separating them. The germline CDR1 and CDR2 sequences are MNHNY and SVGAGI (reference sequence). CDR3: CASSHNRDEQYF. CDR3 nucleotide sequence: TGTGCCAGCAGCCACAACCGAGATGAGCAGTACTTC.

The rearrangement uses TRBV7-2 and TRBJ2-1; 11 nucleotides agree with TRBD2. The CDR3 contains 16 residues. Germline CDR1 SGHTA, CDR2 FQGNSA. V was clipped by 2 bases and J by 9 bases; unmatched bases: 9. The CDR3 sequence: CASSLSLTSGIGEQFF. DNA for the CDR3: TGTGCCAGCAGCTTAAGCCTGACTAGCGGGATCGGTGAGCAGTTCTTC. Supplemented by reference TRBV7-2 and TRBJ2-1, the full variable domain reads GAGVSQSPSNKVTEKGKDVELRCDPISGHTALYWYRQSLGQGLEFLIYFQGNSAPDKSGLPSDRFSAERTGGSVSTLTIQRTQQEDSAVYLCASSLSLTSGIGEQFFGPGTRLTVL.

The chain employs TRBV20-1 and TRBJ2-3; D might be TRBD1 (7 bases). There are 14 residues in the CDR3. V lost 5 bases, J lost 3 bases, and 15 bases lay in between. Per the germline V gene, CDR1 is DFQATT and CDR2 is SNEGSKA (reference sequence). In DNA, the CDR3 is TGCAGTGCTCTGCGGGCAGGGGGGACAGATACGCAGTATTTT. Encoded protein: CSALRAGGTDTQYF.

This sequence joins TRBV3-1 and TRBJ2-5; 7 bases agree with TRBD1. TRBJ2-7 explains the end of the DNA better; the J call may be wrong. Germline lookup yields CDR1 LGHDT and CDR2 YNNKEL (reference sequence). The CDR3 runs 13 residues. This chain's CDR3 is CASSRWDSAEQYF. The CDR3 DNA follows: TGTGCCAGCAGCCGATGGGACAGCGCCGAGCAGTACTTC.

The V call is TRBV11-2, the J call TRBJ2-7; 8 bases fit TRBD1. This CDR3 contains 14 residues. J was trimmed by 2 bases and V by 5 bases; bases with no gene match: 5. Germline assignment: CDR1 SGHAT and CDR2 FQNNGV. The CDR3 nucleotides read TGTGCCAGCAGCCGTGGACAGGGCGCCTACGAGCAGTACTTC. The encoded protein is CASSRGQGAYEQYF.

V usage is TRBV7-8 and J usage is TRBJ2-7; a weak D match, TRBD1 (5 bases). The CDR3 runs to 14 residues. Per germline, CDR1 SGHVS and CDR2 FQNEAQ. Trimming cost V 0 bases and J 3 bases, with 9 bases left between them. CDR3 in DNA: TGTGCCAGCAGCTTAGCTGCGACAGACTACGAGCAGTACTTC. This translates into CASSLAATDYEQYF. Full variable domain (outside the CDR3, taken from reference TRBV7-8 and TRBJ2-7): GAGVSQSPRYKVAKRGQDVALRCDPISGHVSLFWYQQALGQGPEFLTYFQNEAQLDKSGLPSDRFFAERPEGSVSTLKIQRTQQEDSAVYLCASSLAATDYEQYFGPGTRLTVT.

The chain uses TRBV20-1 and TRBJ2-7, with 7 positions matching TRBD2. The V and J ends lost 0 bases and 2 bases, in that order; junction bases with no gene match: 10. The CDR3 loop spans 16 amino acids. Per the germline V gene, CDR1 is DFQATT and CDR2 is SNEGSKA (reference sequence). CDR3 DNA: TGCAGTGCTAGAGAGCTGGGAGGGAGTGCACCCTACGAGCAGTACTTC. Translation gives CSARELGGSAPYEQYF.

The V and J genes are TRBV3-1 and TRBJ2-1, with D perhaps matching TRBD1 (6 bases). This CDR3 has 17 residues. V gave up 4 bases and J gave up 7 bases, with 23 bases separating them. The germline gives CDR1 LGHDT, CDR2 YNNKEL (reference sequence). The CDR3 sequence is CASSPTTGPPPLNEQFF. CDR3 nucleotides: TGTGCCAGCAGCCCTACGACAGGACCGCCGCCCTTAAATGAGCAGTTCTTC.

Of note for this clonotype: One base away lies a much larger clone, so this may be a sequencing read error. This rearrangement joins TRBV6-6 to TRBJ1-5; D is unresolved. This CDR3 comprises 13 residues. Germline V lookup: CDR1 MNHNY, CDR2 SVGAGI (reference sequence). V lost 7 bases to trimming and J lost 2 bases, with 9 bases between them. The CDR3 reads CASIGRGNQPQHF. The DNA of the CDR3 is TGTGCCAGCATCGGACGGGGCAATCAGCCCCAGCATTTT.

A remark on this clonotype: At one of its ends the junction is not consistent with the germline gene, which may arise from a read error. The rearrangement links TRBV7-2 to TRBJ2-1, with 9 positions matching TRBD2. This CDR3 region has 15 residues. CDR1 SGHTA and CDR2 FQGNSA come from the germline V gene. The CDR3 DNA reads as TGTGCCAACAGCTCCTTAGCGGGGGAGTGGGTTGAGCAGTTCTTC. Translated: CANSSLAGEWVEQFF.

This clonotype was seen ten or more times. This chain joins TRBV5-1 and TRBJ1-2; 9 bases are shared with TRBD1. V shed 4 bases, J shed 8 bases, and the junction held 9 bases outside the gene matches. The germline CDR1 and CDR2 sequences are SGHRS and YFSETQ. This CDR3 has 14 residues. For the CDR3, the DNA is TGCGCCAGCAGCACCGCGGGACAGGGCGGAGGCTACACCTTC. It codes for CASSTAGQGGGYTF.

The chain links TRBV27 to TRBJ1-1, with TRBD1 as a possible D gene (5 bases). CDR3 size: 13 residues. Trimming removed 6 bases at V and 5 bases at J, with 13 bases between. Germline V CDR1 and CDR2: MNHEY, SMNVEV (reference sequence). The CDR3 region is CASSTIGETEAFF. The CDR3 DNA sequence: TGTGCCAGCAGCACAATAGGGGAGACTGAAGCTTTCTTT.

This chain uses TRBV12-3 or TRBV12-4 with TRBJ2-3, with D perhaps TRBD1 (5 bases). The CDR3 has 18 residues. V was cut by 2 bases and J by 0 bases, with 18 bases left in between. This chain's CDR3 is CASSLISQGMGSTDTQYF. The CDR3 bases are TGTGCCAGCAGTTTAATCTCTCAGGGAATGGGGAGCACAGATACGCAGTATTTT.

This clonotype was seen ten or more times. The junction departs from the called germline gene at one end, perhaps through a read error. J is TRBJ2-7 and V is TRBV5-1; 10 nucleotides align to TRBD1. In germline, CDR1 is SGHRS, CDR2 YFSETQ. The CDR3 covers 15 residues. The CDR3 spells CASSSTGTGAYEQYF. The CDR3, as DNA: TGTGCCAGCAGCTCTACCGGGACAGGGGCCTACGAGCAGTACTTC.

The chain carries TRBV20-1 and TRBJ2-3; TRBD2 agrees at 10 bases. The trim removed 6 bases at V and 2 bases at J, leaving 8 bases unmatched. The CDR3 loop spans 15 amino acids. Germline V CDR1 and CDR2: DFQATT, SNEGSKA (reference sequence). The CDR3 bases are TGCAGTGCGAGACGAGCGGGAGGGATCACAGATACGCAGTATTTT. Protein sequence: CSARRAGGITDTQYF.

This rearrangement joins TRBV9 to TRBJ2-5, with D perhaps matching TRBD1 or TRBD2 (7 bases each). CDR3 length: 15 residues. V was clipped by 3 bases and J by 2 bases, with 14 bases between them. Germline CDR1 reads SGDLS; CDR2 reads YYNGEE. In DNA form, the CDR3 reads TGTGCCAGCAGCGCCCAGGGGGGGCGTCAAGAGACCCAGTACTTC. It is translated as CASSAQGGRQETQYF.

The table lists this clonotype with a count of one. The chain couples TRBV29-1 to TRBJ1-2; D is perhaps TRBD1 (6 bases). Germline V gene lookup returns CDR1 SQVTM and CDR2 ANQGSEA. The CDR3 is made up of 14 amino acids. V was trimmed by 5 bases and J by 5 bases, leaving 18 bases between them. CDR3 sequence: CSVPTRGGDYGYTF. The DNA of the CDR3 is TGCAGCGTTCCGACCAGGGGCGGGGATTATGGCTACACCTTC. The whole variable domain, filled in from reference TRBV29-1 and TRBJ1-2, reads SAVISQKPSRDICQRGTSLTIQCQVDSQVTMMFWYRQQPGQSLTLIATANQGSEATYESGFVIDKFPISRPNLTFSTLTVSNMSPEDSSIYLCSVPTRGGDYGYTFGSGTRLTVV.

The chain has TRBV5-1 and TRBJ2-3, with TRBD2 matching over 8 bases. The junction had 6 bases not matched to a gene; V was cut back by 9 bases and J by 0 bases. This CDR3 has 14 amino acids. Germline V lookup: CDR1 SGHRS, CDR2 YFSETQ. The CDR3 bases are TGCGCCAACCGGACTAGCTCTAGCACAGATACGCAGTATTTT. This encodes CANRTSSSTDTQYF.

V and J are TRBV20-1 and TRBJ1-2; D may be TRBD1 (5 bases). This CDR3 spans 14 amino acids. Germline V gives CDR1 DFQATT, CDR2 SNEGSKA (reference sequence). Trimming took 3 bases from V and 2 from J, leaving 13 bases between them. The CDR3 protein is CSAREGTRNYGYTF. The CDR3 DNA follows: TGCAGTGCTAGGGAAGGGACGAGGAACTATGGCTACACCTTC.

The rearrangement joins TRBV20-1 to TRBJ2-2; the match to TRBD1 covers 8 bases. This CDR3 has 17 amino acids. V shed 1 base and J 1 base; nucleotides not matched to a gene: 8. Germline CDR1 is DFQATT and CDR2 is SNEGSKA (reference sequence). The chain's CDR3 is CSARGRRTGLNTGELFF. CDR3 DNA sequence: TGCAGTGCTAGAGGCCGTCGGACAGGGCTGAACACCGGGGAGCTGTTTTTT.

The chain joins TRBV24-1 to TRBJ2-2, with D maybe TRBD1 (6 bases). Germline-derived CDR1 and CDR2 are KGHDR and SFDVKD. The V and J ends lost 9 bases and 2 bases respectively, with 15 bases between them. This CDR3 has 15 residues. DNA of the CDR3: TGTGCCACCGGCAAACCGGGACAAAACACCGGGGAGCTGTTTTTT. It specifies CATGKPGQNTGELFF.

This clonotype was picked up a small number of times. The chain links TRBV7-9 to TRBJ2-7, with TRBD2 as a possible D gene (6 bases). Trimming cost V 10 bases and J 5 bases, with 24 bases left between them. CDR1 is SEHNR, CDR2 FQNEAQ, per germline (reference sequence). CDR3 length: 15 residues. Written as DNA, the CDR3 is TGTGCCAACCACACCGGGACTCTCGGAAAACACGAGCAGTACTTC. Translation gives CANHTGTLGKHEQYF.